The 16 T cell receptor beta chains listed next were all sequenced from one sample in a study of OX40 agonist ivuxolimab in advanced cancers. Libraries were prepared by immunoSEQ multiplex PCR; TCRdb keeps only in-frame clonotypes and omits some of them. This sample has 55,000 or so clones, with more than 70% found just once. Sample: CD4+ or CD8+ T cells sorted from blood, taken in a trial of the OX40 agonist ivuxolimab. The receptors here all came from an adult with an advanced solid tumor such as melanoma, head and neck, liver or kidney cancer.

This sequence joins TRBV29-1 and TRBJ2-7; 9 nucleotides match TRBD1. This CDR3 has 12 residues. Germline loops: CDR1 SQVTM, CDR2 ANQGSEA. The V gene end was trimmed by 5 bases and the J gene end by 9 bases; junction bases not matched to a gene: 8. The CDR3 sequence is CSVRDRETVQYF. The CDR3 DNA reads TGCAGCGTTCGGGACAGGGAGACGGTGCAGTACTTC.

V usage is TRBV4-2 and J usage is TRBJ1-2; TRBD1 matches at 7 bases. Germline CDR1 and CDR2: LGHNA and YNFKEQ. The length of the CDR3 is 15 residues. With V trimmed by 3 bases and J by 3 bases, 7 bases remained unmatched. The CDR3 here is CASSQTGQNDYGYTF. CDR3 coding DNA: TGTGCCAGCAGCCAGACGGGACAGAATGACTATGGCTACACCTTC.

This clone was counted once. The chain is built from TRBV5-1 and TRBJ2-7; no clear D. Trimming took 0 bases from V and 6 from J, leaving 7 bases between them. The germline V gene encodes CDR1 SGHRS and CDR2 YFSETQ. This CDR3 region has 12 residues. The CDR3 sequence is CASSLVSSEQYF. The CDR3 region has the DNA TGCGCCAGCAGCTTGGTCTCTAGCGAGCAGTACTTC.

The CDR3 DNA reads as TGTGCCAGCAGTGCCCAACTAGCGGGGAAATACGAGCAGTACTTC. Encoded protein: CASSAQLAGKYEQYF. The rearrangement joins TRBV28 to TRBJ2-7, with 10 bases aligning to TRBD2. Germline CDR1 is MDHEN and CDR2 is SYDVKM. This CDR3 is 15 amino acids long. Trimming took 5 bases from V and 4 from J; bases not matched to a gene: 8.

The chain couples TRBV27 to TRBJ1-5; TRBD1 agrees at 8 bases. Per the germline V gene, CDR1 is MNHEY and CDR2 is SMNVEV (reference sequence). The CDR3 contains 18 residues. The junction had 18 bases not matched to a gene; V was cut back by 10 bases and J by 1 base. CDR3 coding DNA: TGTGCCACCAAGTCTTTCTGGGACAGGAGATCAAGCAATCAGCCCCAGCATTTT. Protein product: CATKSFWDRRSSNQPQHF.

The chain has TRBV20-1 and TRBJ1-1; D not certain. The CDR3 contains 10 residues. Germline V gene lookup returns CDR1 DFQATT and CDR2 SNEGSKA (reference sequence). V was shortened by 4 bases and J by 7 bases, with 7 bases between the two germline ends. The CDR3: CSAILSEAFF. The CDR3 nucleotides are TGCAGTGCTATTCTTAGTGAAGCTTTCTTT.

The DNA for the CDR3 is TGTGCCAGCAGCCAAGTGTCCCTCACAGATACGCAGTATTTT. It specifies CASSQVSLTDTQYF. The V gene is TRBV14, the J gene TRBJ2-3; D not certain. This CDR3 spans 14 amino acids. Trimming shortened V by 1 base and J by 2 bases, and 7 bases separated the two germline ends. Germline assignment: CDR1 SGHDN and CDR2 FVKESK.

In its sample, this clone was seen once. The chain employs TRBV5-1 and TRBJ2-7, with 12 bases that match TRBD2. V lost 4 bases and J lost 7; bases outside the gene matches: 9. The CDR3 is 15 amino acids. Germline-derived CDR1 and CDR2 are SGHRS and YFSETQ. CDR3 loop: CASSPTSGGPREQYF. In nucleotides, the CDR3 is TGCGCCAGCAGCCCGACTAGCGGGGGACCTCGAGAGCAGTACTTC.

The chain is built from TRBV27 and TRBJ2-2, with 9 nucleotides matching TRBD2. V gave up 1 base and J gave up 0 bases; unmatched junction bases: 3. The CDR3 length is 17 residues. The germline V gene encodes CDR1 MNHEY and CDR2 SMNVEV (reference sequence). The CDR3 loop reads CASSLFASGANTGELFF. The CDR3 region has the DNA TGTGCCAGCAGTTTATTTGCTAGCGGGGCGAACACCGGGGAGCTGTTTTTT.

The V and J genes are TRBV6-1 and TRBJ1-4; D might be TRBD1 (5 bases). V lost 5 bases, J lost 8 bases, and 15 bases lay in between. Germline assignment: CDR1 MNHNS and CDR2 SASEGT. This CDR3 spans 14 amino acids. CDR3 coding DNA: TGTGCCAGCAGTCGGGACCTATCCGGAGAAAAACTGTTTTTT. Protein product: CASSRDLSGEKLFF.

The table lists this clone with a count of one. This chain joins TRBV2 and TRBJ1-3; D remains unclear. The CDR3 length is 14 residues. Trimming shortened V by 6 bases and J by 2 bases, and 11 bases separated the two germline ends. Germline V CDR1 and CDR2: SNHLY, FYNNEI. The CDR3 sequence: CASRQQNPGNTIYF. CDR3 nucleotides: TGTGCCAGCAGACAGCAGAACCCTGGAAACACCATATATTTT.

The rearrangement joins TRBV10-2 to TRBJ1-1; TRBD1 is a possible D gene (5 bases). Looked up from germline, CDR1 is WSHSY and CDR2 is SAAADI. V was shortened by 10 bases and J by 1 base, with 13 bases between the two germline ends. This CDR3 spans 13 amino acids. In nucleotides, the CDR3 is TGCGCCACCCTTCAGGGCGGGAACACTGAAGCTTTCTTT. Amino acids: CATLQGGNTEAFF.

The chain has TRBV7-3 and TRBJ2-2; no clear D. Deletions cut 5 bases from V and 6 bases from J, with 7 bases between. CDR1 is SGHTA and CDR2 is FQGTGA in the germline V gene. The CDR3 contains 12 residues. CDR3 in DNA: TGTGCCAGCAGCCCCAATGCCGGGGAGCTGTTTTTT. This sequence encodes CASSPNAGELFF.

There are a few counts of this clone. The sample contains more than one DNA sequence encoding this CDR3. The chain recombines TRBV2 with TRBJ2-5; TRBD2 agrees at 9 bases. V shed 6 bases and J 5 bases; nucleotides not matched to a gene: 4. The CDR3 is 13 amino acids. Germline V gives CDR1 SNHLY, CDR2 FYNNEI. CDR3 coding DNA: TGTGCCAGCAGGGGGACTAGCTCTGAGACCCAGTACTTC. This sequence encodes CASRGTSSETQYF.

This chain connects TRBV6-5 to TRBJ1-3, with TRBD1 matching 7 bases. The CDR3 extends over 15 amino acids. In germline, CDR1 is MNHEY, CDR2 SVGAGI. J gave up 2 bases and V 2 bases, and 3 bases lay outside the gene matches. The CDR3 loop is CASSYRGRAGNTIYF. CDR3 DNA: TGTGCCAGCAGTTACAGGGGGCGCGCTGGAAACACCATATATTTT.

V is TRBV10-1 and J is TRBJ2-1; D possibly matches TRBD1 or TRBD2 (5 bases each). V was cut by 6 bases and J by 7 bases, with 10 bases left in between. This CDR3 has 12 amino acids. The germline gives CDR1 WNHNN, CDR2 SYGVQD (reference sequence). CDR3 loop: CASSRDVNEQFF. The CDR3 DNA is TGCGCCAGCAGCAGGGACGTAAATGAGCAGTTCTTC.